The T cell receptor beta chain described here comes from a study of T cells in Graves' hyperthyroidism and ophthalmopathy. TCR beta CDR3 regions were amplified from RNA transcripts. An initial round of RT-PCR targeting the TCR CDR3 relied on the HTBI primer set. TCRdb re-called the multiplex PCR reads through MiXCR, storing one row per CDR3 protein. The table lists hundreds of thousands of distinct CDR3 sequences, 15% to 18% of them singletons. This CDR3 has 13 amino acids. Per the germline V gene, CDR1 is KGHSH and CDR2 is LQKENI. Trimming took 2 bases from V and 11 from J, leaving 15 bases between them. Regarding this clonotype: The target antigen is unknown.

Points from the study as a whole: Blood also held most thyroid clonotypes expanded beyond 0.001. Onset of ophthalmopathy came a median roughly 6.4 months after the model predicted it. Stable hyperthyroidism and ophthalmopathy were separated using 13 V-J signatures.

The sequencing sample was made of blood. The sequence derives from a young woman with Graves' hyperthyroidism. The chain is built from TRBV18 and TRBJ1-1; D perhaps matches TRBD1 (5 bases). The CDR3 DNA reads TGTGCCAGCTCACCAGATCCGCAGGGCCAGGCTTTCTTT. Translated, it gives CASSPDPQGQAFF. Combining the CDR3 with reference TRBV18 and TRBJ1-1 gives the whole variable domain NAGVMQNPRHLVRRRGQEARLRCSPMKGHSHVYWYRQLPEEGLKFMVYLQKENIIDESGMPKERFSAEFPKEGPSILRIQQVVRGDSAAYFCASSPDPQGQAFFGQGTRLTVV.